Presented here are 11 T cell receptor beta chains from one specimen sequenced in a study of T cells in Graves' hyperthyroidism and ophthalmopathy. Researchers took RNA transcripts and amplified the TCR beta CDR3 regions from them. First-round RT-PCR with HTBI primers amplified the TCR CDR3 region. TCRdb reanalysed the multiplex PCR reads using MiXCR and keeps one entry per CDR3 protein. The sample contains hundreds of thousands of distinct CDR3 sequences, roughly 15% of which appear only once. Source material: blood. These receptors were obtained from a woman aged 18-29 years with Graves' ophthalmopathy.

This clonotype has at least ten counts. CDR3 sequence reads: CASKGQGADYEQYF. The CDR3, as DNA: TGTGCCAGCAAAGGACAGGGGGCGGACTACGAGCAGTACTTC. The V and J genes are TRBV2 and TRBJ2-7; 11 nucleotides match TRBD1. CDR1 is SNHLY and CDR2 is FYNNEI in the germline V gene. The CDR3 totals 14 residues. The junction had 5 bases not matched to a gene; V was cut back by 7 bases and J by 3 bases.

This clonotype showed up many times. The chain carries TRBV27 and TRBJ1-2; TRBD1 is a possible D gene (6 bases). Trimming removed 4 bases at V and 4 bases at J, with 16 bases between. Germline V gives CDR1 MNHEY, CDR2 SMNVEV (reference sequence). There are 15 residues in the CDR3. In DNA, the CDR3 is TGTGCCAGCAGTTCCCTATTAGGACAGACCTATGGCTACACCTTC. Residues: CASSSLLGQTYGYTF.

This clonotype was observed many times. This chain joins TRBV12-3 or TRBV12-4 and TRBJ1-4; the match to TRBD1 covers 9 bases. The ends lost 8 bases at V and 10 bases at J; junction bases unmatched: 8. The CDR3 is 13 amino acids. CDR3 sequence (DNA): TGTGCCAGCGCCACGGGACAGGGAGGAAAACTGTTTTTT. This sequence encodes CASATGQGGKLFF.

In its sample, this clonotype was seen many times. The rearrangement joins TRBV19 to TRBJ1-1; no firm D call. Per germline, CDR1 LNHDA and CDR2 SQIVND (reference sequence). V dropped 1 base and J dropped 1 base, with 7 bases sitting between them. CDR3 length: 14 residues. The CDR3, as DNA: TGTGCCAGTAGTATAGTGGGCGGGAACACTGAAGCTTTCTTT. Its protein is CASSIVGGNTEAFF. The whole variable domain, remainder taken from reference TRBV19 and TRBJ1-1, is DGGITQSPKYLFRKEGQNVTLSCEQNLNHDAMYWYRQDPGQGLRLIYYSQIVNDFQKGDIAEGYSVSREKKESFPLTVTSAQKNPTAFYLCASSIVGGNTEAFFGQGTRLTVV.

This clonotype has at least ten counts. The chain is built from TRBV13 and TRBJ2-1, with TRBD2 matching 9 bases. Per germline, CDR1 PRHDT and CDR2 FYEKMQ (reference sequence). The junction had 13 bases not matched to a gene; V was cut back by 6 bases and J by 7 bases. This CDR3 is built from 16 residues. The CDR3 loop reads CASSYRPGLATNEQFF. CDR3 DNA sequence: TGTGCCAGCAGTTATAGACCGGGACTAGCTACGAATGAGCAGTTCTTC.

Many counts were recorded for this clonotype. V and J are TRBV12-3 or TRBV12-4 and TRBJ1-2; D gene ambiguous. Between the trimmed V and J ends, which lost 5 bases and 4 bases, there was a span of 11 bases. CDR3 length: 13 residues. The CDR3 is CASSPAKPYGYTF. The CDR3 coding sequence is TGTGCCAGCAGTCCGGCCAAACCCTATGGCTACACCTTC.

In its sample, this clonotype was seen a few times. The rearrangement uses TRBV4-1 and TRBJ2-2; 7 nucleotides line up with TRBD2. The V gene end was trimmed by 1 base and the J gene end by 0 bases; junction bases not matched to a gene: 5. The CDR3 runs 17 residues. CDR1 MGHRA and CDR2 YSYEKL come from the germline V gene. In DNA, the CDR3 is TGCGCCAGCAGCCAAGGATTGCGGGGGACGAACACCGGGGAGCTGTTTTTT. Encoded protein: CASSQGLRGTNTGELFF.

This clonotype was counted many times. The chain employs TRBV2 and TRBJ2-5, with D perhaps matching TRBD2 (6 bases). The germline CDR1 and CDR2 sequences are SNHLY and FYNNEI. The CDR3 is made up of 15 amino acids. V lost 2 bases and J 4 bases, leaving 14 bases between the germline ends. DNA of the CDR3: TGTGCCAGCAGTGAACTAACGGGGAGGACAGAGACCCAGTACTTC. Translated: CASSELTGRTETQYF. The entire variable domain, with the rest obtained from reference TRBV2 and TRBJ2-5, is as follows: EPEVTQTPSHQVTQMGQEVILRCVPISNHLYFYWYRQILGQKVEFLVSFYNNEISEKSEIFDDQFSVERPDGSNFTLKIRSTKLEDSAMYFCASSELTGRTETQYFGPGTRLLVL.

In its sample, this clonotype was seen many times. The CDR3 region is CASSFGAYNEQFF. CDR3 sequence (DNA): TGTGCCAGCAGTTTTGGAGCCTACAATGAGCAGTTCTTC. V is TRBV28 and J is TRBJ2-1; D unclear. The CDR3 spans 13 residues. The V gene lost 3 bases and the J gene lost 2 bases, with 5 bases spanning the gap. Germline V CDR1 and CDR2: MDHEN, SYDVKM.

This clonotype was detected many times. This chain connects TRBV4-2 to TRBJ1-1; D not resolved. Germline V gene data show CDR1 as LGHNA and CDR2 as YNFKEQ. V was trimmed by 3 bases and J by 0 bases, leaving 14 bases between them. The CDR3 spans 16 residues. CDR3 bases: TGTGCCAGCAGCCACCTCGGGCGGGATCTGAACACTGAAGCTTTCTTT. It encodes CASSHLGRDLNTEAFF.

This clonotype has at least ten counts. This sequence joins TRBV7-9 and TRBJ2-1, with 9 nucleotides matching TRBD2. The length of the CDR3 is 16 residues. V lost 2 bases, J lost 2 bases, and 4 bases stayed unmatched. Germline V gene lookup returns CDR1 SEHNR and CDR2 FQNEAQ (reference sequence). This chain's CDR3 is CASSLSAGGPYNEQFF. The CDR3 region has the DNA TGTGCCAGCAGCTTATCGGCGGGAGGGCCCTACAATGAGCAGTTCTTC.